A single TCR beta chain is shown here with its context. Its antigen has not been determined. Within one base of it there is no much larger clone, and no base qualities were kept. This sample was included in a study of T cells in localized non-small cell lung cancer (dated by TCRdb to 2018 to 2021). Background for the entire study: The study analyzed T cell repertoires of hundreds of early-stage NSCLC patients, comparing tumors and uninvolved tumor-adjacent lungs. The cohort consisted of approximately 220 treatment-naive NSCLC patients whose localized lung tumors had been resected. NSCLC patients had a mean age of approximately 72 years, and 129 were male and nearly 110 female.

TCR beta CDR3 regions were sequenced from DNA using the immunoSEQ Assay. Regarding the original processing steps: T cell density was computed as TCR beta template counts normalized to usable DNA estimated by amplifying housekeeping genes. Using the preseqR package, richness was estimated by extrapolating to 120,000 templates for tissue samples and 400,000 templates for PBMC samples. Clonality was calculated as one minus Pielou's evenness. Tissue-enriched TCRs were identified by differential abundance testing using productive amino-acid clonotypes, minimum total count 5 and alpha 0.1. The Jaccard Index and the Morisita Overlap Index were used to quantify repertoire overlap between compartments. TCR beta CDR3s were clustered by GLIPH together with public tetramer-defined viral CDR3s, and at least three viral sequences plus V-gene enrichment were required for viral motifs. Drawn from immuneACCESS, this table holds only the in-frame rearrangements with V and J called that TCRdb kept. Clones are partly lost; checked studies trace under half to an unresolved V gene and leave the rest unexplained. That table gives V, J and clone size, and the DNA gave D and trimming. The sample table shows 100,000 to 150,000 clones, and about 89% are seen once. The biggest ten clones account for over 1.5% of the sample.

V drops 1 base and J drops 0 bases, leaving 10 bases in between. From cysteine to phenylalanine, the CDR3 is 15 amino acids long. Just CDR3 DNA is preserved here, 45 bases in frame from base 1. CDR1 is given as SQVTM and CDR2 as ANQGSEA, both from the germline V gene. Summary of the overall study and its limitations: Of the top 100 tumor clones, a median of about 53 were detected in paired uninvolved adjacent lung; about 26 were also among that lung's top 100. The highest T cell clonality was observed in uninvolved tumor-adjacent lung, where clonality exceeded that of tumor, suggesting that antigenic responses were more focused in uninvolved tumor-adjacent lung. Because multi-region sequencing of the tumors was not done, intratumor heterogeneity could not be ruled out. Higher T cell density in blood was associated with longer overall survival, whereas higher clonality in adjacent lung was associated with shorter survival. Because the study design was exploratory, TCR variables were selected using unadjusted p-values without false-discovery rate correction.

At diagnosis, tumor, uninvolved tumor-adjacent lung and peripheral blood were collected and then preserved as a mix of FFPE and fresh-frozen material. For TCR repertoire profiling, blood samples were analyzed as peripheral blood mononuclear cells. Sample: peripheral blood, taken before any cancer treatment. The receptor was isolated from an older female donor with stage I lung adenocarcinoma. The chain was built from TRBV29-1 and TRBJ2-1; 6 matching bases give a weak D call of TRBD1. For the CDR3, the sequence is CSVEGGQSSYNEQFF. The DNA sequence is TGCAGCGTTGAAGGTGGACAGAGCTCCTACAATGAGCAGTTCTTC.